This T cell receptor beta chain was sequenced in a study of T-cell reconstitution after alpha-beta-depleted transplantation in children. The study's findings and limits: After one year, T-cell counts and TCRbeta diversity mostly came from new T cells. In some patients, recipient T cells and intrathymic progenitors surviving conditioning explained high day-60 diversity. Several hundred expanded graft clones reportedly were the source of alpha-beta T cells about two months after transplant.

With respect to this clonotype: Its antigen is as yet unknown.

V lost 3 bases, J lost 0 bases, and 10 bases lay in between. This CDR3 contains 15 residues. CDR1 is SGHTA and CDR2 is FQGNSA in the germline V gene. Unique molecular identifiers were incorporated into the prepared TCRbeta library. TCRdb redid the calling of the PCR reads with MiXCR, one entry per CDR3 protein. The sample shows around 580,000 distinct CDR3 sequences, 20% to 25% of them seen only once. The chain links TRBV7-2 to TRBJ2-3, with D tentatively TRBD2 (5 bases). The sample was PBMCs, mostly from graft donor cells, taken 360 days after TCRalphabeta/CD19-depleted stem cell transplant. The receptor was derived from a boy in the first two years of life who had a stem cell transplant for acute myeloid leukemia, so the T cells may come from the graft donor. Here the CDR3 DNA reads TGTGCCAGCAGCTTTCCGCGGACTAGCACAGATACGCAGTATTTT. Translated, it gives CASSFPRTSTDTQYF.